These 5 T cell receptor beta chains were sequenced from one sample in a study of blood T cell repertoires in COVID-19. The table came from immunoSEQ multiplex PCR; TCRdb's copy has only in-frame clones and leaves some out. The table has 150,000 to 200,000 clones, 85% seen once. The specimen was peripheral blood. These receptors originate from a human donor with acute or convalescent COVID-19. The donor label of this sample is uncertain.

V and J are TRBV6-5 and TRBJ1-6, with D uncertain. This CDR3 is built from 16 residues. Deletions cut 0 bases from V and 0 bases from J, with 6 bases between. The V gene's germline CDR1 is MNHEY and CDR2 SVGAGI. Here the CDR3 reads CASSYSGSSYNSPLHF. In nucleotides, the CDR3 is TGTGCCAGCAGTTACTCCGGGAGCTCCTATAATTCACCCCTCCACTTT.

This clone was counted between two and nine times. The chain carries TRBV29-1 and TRBJ2-7; 9 positions match TRBD1. The CDR3 is 13 residues long. Germline CDR1 reads SQVTM; CDR2 reads ANQGSEA. V lost 2 bases and J lost 3; bases outside the gene matches: 2. CDR3 DNA sequence: TGCAGCGTTGAAATGGGACAGGGCTACGAGCAGTACTTC. Its protein is CSVEMGQGYEQYF.

This clone was seen a single time. This sequence joins TRBV24-1 and TRBJ2-1; no definite D call. V was cut by 5 bases and J by 1 base, with 5 bases left in between. CDR3 length: 13 residues. From germline, CDR1 is KGHDR and CDR2 SFDVKD. CDR3 bases: TGTGCCACCAGTGGCCAGTCCTACAATGAGCAGTTCTTC. This translates into CATSGQSYNEQFF.

The V gene is TRBV11-2, the J gene TRBJ2-3, with 8 nucleotides matching TRBD2. This CDR3 region has 18 residues. The trim removed 5 bases at V and 2 bases at J, leaving 15 bases unmatched. CDR1 is SGHAT, CDR2 FQNNGV, per germline. The CDR3 reads CASSREESGGYYTDTQYF. CDR3 nucleotide sequence: TGTGCCAGCAGCCGAGAGGAGAGCGGGGGCTACTACACAGATACGCAGTATTTT.

The genes are TRBV12-5 and TRBJ2-3; D gene ambiguous. From germline, CDR1 is LGHNT and CDR2 FRNRAP. Trimming stripped 6 bases from V and 2 bases from J, with 9 bases between. This CDR3 is 13 amino acids long. The CDR3: CASGGDLTDTQYF. CDR3 bases: TGTGCTAGTGGGGGCGATCTCACAGATACGCAGTATTTT.